Presented here are 13 T cell receptor beta chains from one specimen sequenced in a study of identical twins listed by TCRdb under 2016. Receptor amplification or capture employed 5' RACE. Sequencing was carried out with an Illumina HiSeq 2000. TCRdb's own reprocessing of the public reads used fastp at Q25 and MiXCR and kept productive beta chains. Each record represents a unique CDR3 protein, reported with the most common genes and DNA among its rows. This sample holds more than 400,000 distinct CDR3 sequences; over 12% were observed only once. The ten largest clones add up to roughly 0.43% of the sample. Separately, the same data were catalogued under a study of yellow fever vaccine responses in identical twins.

What was sequenced was CD4+ T cells sorted from blood. Receptors originate from a woman between 18 and 29 years old in good health.

With regard to this clonotype: This may stem from a read error, because a much larger clone lies one nucleotide away. The rearrangement joins TRBV29-1 to TRBJ2-3; 7 nucleotides match TRBD2. The ends lost 0 bases at V and 4 bases at J; junction bases unmatched: 7. The CDR3 totals 15 residues. Looked up from germline, CDR1 is SQVTM and CDR2 is ANQGSEA. CDR3 loop: CSVEDLRGDPDTQYF. CDR3 in DNA: TGCAGCGTTGAAGATTTACGGGGGGACCCAGATACGCAGTATTTT.

This clonotype has more than one count but fewer than ten. As DNA, the CDR3 is TGTGCCAGCAGCTCGGGTCCCGGGAGCTCCTACGAGCAGTACTTC. Encoded protein: CASSSGPGSSYEQYF. The chain recombines TRBV7-8 with TRBJ2-7; TRBD2 is a possible D gene (6 bases). The germline V and J ends were trimmed by 4 bases and 0 bases, with 13 bases remaining between them. The V gene's germline CDR1 is SGHVS and CDR2 FQNEAQ. The CDR3 runs to 15 residues.

This clonotype has only a few counts. This chain links TRBV3-1 with TRBJ2-7; D unclear. This CDR3 is 14 amino acids long. Germline V gives CDR1 LGHDT, CDR2 YNNKEL (reference sequence). V gave up 5 bases and J gave up 3 bases, with 14 bases separating them. The CDR3 nucleotides are TGTGCCAGCAGCTTCCTCATCTCAGGCTACGAGCAGTACTTC. Encoded protein: CASSFLISGYEQYF.

This clonotype was seen only a few times. The genes are TRBV5-1 and TRBJ2-7, with a possible D match to TRBD2 (5 bases). The CDR3 loop spans 15 amino acids. Looked up from germline, CDR1 is SGHRS and CDR2 is YFSETQ. V was clipped by 4 bases and J by 5 bases, with 19 bases between them. CDR3 amino acids: CASSLGPFPGNEQYF. In DNA, the CDR3 is TGCGCCAGCAGCCTGGGCCCCTTCCCCGGGAACGAGCAGTACTTC.

This chain joins TRBV7-9 and TRBJ1-1; D remains unclear. Trimming pared 4 bases from V and 1 base from J, leaving 13 bases between. CDR3 length equals 15 residues. The germline gives CDR1 SEHNR, CDR2 FQNEAQ (reference sequence). The CDR3 DNA reads as TGTGCCAGCAGCTCGACTCCCCCGGGGAACACTGAAGCTTTCTTT. It codes for CASSSTPPGNTEAFF.

The genes are TRBV20-1 and TRBJ2-3; D ambiguous. CDR3 length: 11 residues. The germline V and J ends were trimmed by 4 bases and 2 bases, with 4 bases remaining between them. The germline gives CDR1 DFQATT, CDR2 SNEGSKA (reference sequence). CDR3 residues: CSAIYTDTQYF. The DNA for the CDR3 is TGCAGTGCTATTTACACAGATACGCAGTATTTT.

The table lists this clonotype with a count of one. J is TRBJ1-2 and V is TRBV2, with D perhaps matching TRBD1 (6 bases). This CDR3 contains 14 residues. Deletions cut 3 bases from V and 6 bases from J, with 14 bases between. Germline V gene sequence: CDR1 SNHLY, CDR2 FYNNEI. The CDR3 sequence: CASSESRDTDGYTF. The CDR3 coding sequence is TGTGCCAGCAGTGAGAGCCGGGACACCGATGGCTACACCTTC.

This clonotype was seen a few times. The gene calls are TRBV20-1 and TRBJ2-2, with unresolved D. Germline values: CDR1 DFQATT, CDR2 SNEGSKA (reference sequence). The CDR3 is 16 residues long. V was cut by 5 bases and J by 3 bases, with 19 bases left in between. CDR3 DNA: TGCAGTGCTCCCCGTCTCGGCCGGGTGGACACCGGGGAGCTGTTTTTT. This sequence encodes CSAPRLGRVDTGELFF.

The rearrangement joins TRBV27 to TRBJ1-6; possible D gene TRBD1, 5 bases. V was shortened by 6 bases and J by 6 bases, with 15 bases between the two germline ends. Germline CDR1 is MNHEY and CDR2 is SMNVEV (reference sequence). This CDR3 spans 15 amino acids. In DNA, the CDR3 is TGTGCCAGCAGAGTTGCAGGGCGTGGTAATTCACCCCTCCACTTT. Translation gives CASRVAGRGNSPLHF.

The chain carries TRBV3-1 and TRBJ2-7; 7 bases agree with TRBD1. V dropped 3 bases and J dropped 6; count of bases not matched to a gene: 14. The germline CDR1 and CDR2 sequences are LGHDT and YNNKEL (reference sequence). The CDR3 sequence is 16 residues long. CDR3 coding DNA: TGTGCCAGCAGCCACACCGGGACAGCTGGGGGTGGCGAGCAGTACTTC. Translating it yields CASSHTGTAGGGEQYF.

The chain joins TRBV4-1 to TRBJ2-3; D might be TRBD1 or TRBD2, each matching 5 bases. Per the germline V gene, CDR1 is MGHRA and CDR2 is YSYEKL. The CDR3 extends over 17 amino acids. Trimming cost V 4 bases and J 6 bases, with 23 bases left between them. CDR3 sequence (DNA): TGCGCCAGCAGCCGCGCCGGGACGCCGGGCCTCATCGATACGCAGTATTTT. Protein product: CASSRAGTPGLIDTQYF.

This clonotype was seen only a few times. The CDR3 DNA follows: TGCGCCAGCAGCTTGTCAGGGCCGGAAGGCTACACCTTC. Residues: CASSLSGPEGYTF. The chain carries TRBV5-1 and TRBJ1-2; possibly TRBD1 for D (5 bases). The CDR3 runs to 13 residues. V lost 1 base and J lost 8, with 12 bases in between. Germline V gene data show CDR1 as SGHRS and CDR2 as YFSETQ. Based on the CDR3 plus reference TRBV5-1 and TRBJ1-2, the full variable domain is KAGVTQTPRYLIKTRGQQVTLSCSPISGHRSVSWYQQTPGQGLQFLFEYFSETQRNKGNFPGRFSGRQFSNSRSEMNVSTLELGDSALYLCASSLSGPEGYTFGSGTRLTVV.

This clonotype came up once. This chain joins TRBV7-2 and TRBJ2-2; 14 bases are shared with TRBD2. Germline loops: CDR1 SGHTA, CDR2 FQGNSA. CDR3 length: 17 residues. J gave up 6 bases and V 5 bases, and 8 bases lay outside the gene matches. CDR3 sequence: CASSHRLAGGLAGELFF. The CDR3 DNA reads as TGTGCCAGCAGCCACCGACTAGCGGGAGGGCTGGCCGGGGAGCTGTTTTTT.